This TCR beta chain was observed in a study of blood T cell repertoires in COVID-19. The CDR3 runs 15 residues. Germline lookup yields CDR1 SQVTM and CDR2 ANQGSEA. The V and J ends lost 0 bases and 0 bases respectively, with 11 bases between them. Repertoires were generated with immunoSEQ multiplex PCR, while TCRdb's copy carries only in-frame clones and drops some. Among fewer than 350,000 clones listed, roughly 85% were seen once. The sequencing input was PBMCs or T cells enriched from blood (not recorded which). The chain is built from TRBV29-1 and TRBJ1-1; D remains ambiguous. The TCR sequence derives from a woman aged 50 to 60 who had recovered from COVID-19. CDR3: CSVEDAVLMNTEAFF. The CDR3 DNA sequence: TGCAGCGTTGAAGACGCGGTACTTATGAACACTGAAGCTTTCTTT. Full variable domain (rest looked up from reference TRBV29-1 and TRBJ1-1): SAVISQKPSRDICQRGTSLTIQCQVDSQVTMMFWYRQQPGQSLTLIATANQGSEATYESGFVIDKFPISRPNLTFSTLTVSNMSPEDSSIYLCSVEDAVLMNTEAFFGQGTRLTVV.